The 10 T cell receptor beta chains below were found in one sample sequenced in a study of T-cell memory formation after mild COVID-19. Using its own MiXCR run on the 5' RACE reads, TCRdb lists one record per CDR3 protein. The sample consists of about 90,000 distinct CDR3 sequences, about 13% of them appearing once. Sample: PBMCs or a T cell subset sorted from them (not recorded which). These receptors all come from an adult woman who had mild COVID-19 (a few samples of this study predate the infection). Cell type and time point are not known.

This clonotype has ten or more counts. The chain has TRBV2 and TRBJ2-3; TRBD2 matches at 8 bases. The CDR3 has 16 amino acids. Looked up from germline, CDR1 is SNHLY and CDR2 is FYNNEI. V shed 3 bases and J 4 bases; nucleotides not matched to a gene: 9. The CDR3 loop is CASSDPAGGRPDTQYF. In DNA form, the CDR3 reads TGTGCCAGCAGTGATCCTGCGGGGGGCCGCCCAGATACGCAGTATTTT.

The chain couples TRBV12-5 to TRBJ1-2; the match to TRBD1 covers 10 bases. CDR1 and CDR2 (germline): LGHNT, FRNRAP. The CDR3 is 15 residues long. Losses at the gene ends were 6 bases for V and 6 bases for J; bases not matched to a gene: 10. The CDR3 nucleotides are TGTGCTAGTGGCCCAGGTGGGGACAGGGGCCATGGCTACACCTTC. Amino acids: CASGPGGDRGHGYTF.

The DNA for the CDR3 is TGTGCCAGCAGTGAGAGTGCGACAGGGGGATCGCATCAGCCCCAGCATTTT. This gives the protein CASSESATGGSHQPQHF. The J gene is TRBJ1-5, the V gene TRBV6-1; 9 bases line up with TRBD1. CDR1 and CDR2 from the germline V gene are MNHNS and SASEGT. This CDR3 contains 17 residues. Losses at the gene ends were 3 bases for V and 5 bases for J; bases not matched to a gene: 11.

A single count supports this clonotype. The chain is built from TRBV19 and TRBJ2-7; no firm D call. Germline values: CDR1 LNHDA, CDR2 SQIVND (reference sequence). The CDR3 has 13 residues. With 5 bases removed from V and 0 bases from J, the gap between germline ends came to 8 bases. The CDR3 protein is CASSYGSSYEQYF. For the CDR3, the DNA is TGTGCCAGTAGTTACGGAAGCTCCTACGAGCAGTACTTC.

The J gene is TRBJ2-4, the V gene TRBV20-1, with D maybe TRBD1 (5 bases). In germline, CDR1 is DFQATT, CDR2 SNEGSKA (reference sequence). CDR3 length: 17 amino acids. V was cut by 4 bases and J by 0 bases, with 19 bases left in between. CDR3 protein: CSATGSIGNLAKNIQYF. CDR3 coding DNA: TGCAGTGCTACAGGGTCCATAGGAAATCTAGCCAAAAACATTCAGTACTTC.

This clonotype was picked up many times. The chain joins TRBV12-3 or TRBV12-4 to TRBJ2-7; D is perhaps TRBD1 or TRBD2 (6 bases each). Between the trimmed V and J ends, which lost 5 bases and 1 base, there was a span of 12 bases. This CDR3 is 14 amino acids long. The CDR3 coding sequence is TGTGCCAGCAGTACGCGGGACACTTCCTACGAGCAGTACTTC. The encoded protein is CASSTRDTSYEQYF.

The chain links TRBV11-2 to TRBJ2-1, with unresolved D. The CDR3 loop spans 15 amino acids. V was pared by 4 bases and J by 0 bases, with 10 bases between. Germline V gene sequence: CDR1 SGHAT, CDR2 FQNNGV. The CDR3 sequence: CASSSGGYSYNEQFF. CDR3 sequence (DNA): TGTGCCAGCAGCTCAGGTGGGTACTCCTACAATGAGCAGTTCTTC.

J is TRBJ2-5 and V is TRBV6-1, with 8 positions matching TRBD1. The germline CDR1 and CDR2 sequences are MNHNS and SASEGT. Losses at the gene ends were 2 bases for V and 1 base for J; bases not matched to a gene: 3. The CDR3 runs to 15 residues. CDR3 in DNA: TGTGCCAGCAGTGAATGGGACAGGACCCAAGAGACCCAGTACTTC. Its translation is CASSEWDRTQETQYF.

This chain connects TRBV12-3 or TRBV12-4 to TRBJ2-7, with D possibly being TRBD1 (5 bases). The V gene lost 4 bases and the J gene lost 5 bases, with 9 bases spanning the gap. This CDR3 has 12 residues. CDR3 amino acids: CASSSRAHEQYF. In DNA form, the CDR3 reads TGTGCCAGCAGTTCCAGGGCCCACGAGCAGTACTTC.

This clonotype occurred a few times. The V gene is TRBV29-1, the J gene TRBJ2-7, with 10 positions matching TRBD1. Per the germline V gene, CDR1 is SQVTM and CDR2 is ANQGSEA. V lost 3 bases and J lost 6; bases outside the gene matches: 2. CDR3 length: 12 residues. The CDR3 loop is CSVEGTGVEQYF. The CDR3 DNA follows: TGCAGCGTTGAGGGGACAGGGGTCGAGCAGTACTTC.